This entry concerns a single T cell receptor (beta chain). V lost 7 bases to trimming and J lost 1 base; unmatched junction nucleotides: 11. Per germline, CDR1 LNHDA and CDR2 SQIVND (reference sequence). The CDR3 extends over 16 amino acids. Seattle participants joined during active infection and were tracked over time. These data come from a study of blood T cell repertoires in COVID-19. About the study: T cells, B-cell-depleted T cells, or PBMCs supplied cDNA or gDNA.

Authors' methods: Using reference gene primer amplification, nucleated cell counts were estimated. Libraries were prepared by immunoSEQ multiplex PCR; TCRdb keeps only in-frame clonotypes and omits some of them. That table supplies the V and J calls and clone size; D and trimming were determined from the DNA. The sample lists around 200,000 clones, 80% to 85% occurring once. The sample comprised peripheral blood. This clonotype was sampled from a woman in her thirties or forties with COVID-19, enrolled during active disease. The V call is TRBV19, the J call TRBJ1-1, with TRBD1 matching over 8 bases. The CDR3 nucleotides read TGTGCCAGTATCCCTTTAGCCGGGACAGGGAACACTGAAGCTTTCTTT. Protein product: CASIPLAGTGNTEAFF.